What follows are 28 T cell receptor beta chains derived from one specimen sequenced in a study of blood T cell repertoires in COVID-19. Produced via immunoSEQ multiplex PCR; TCRdb's table is partial and in-frame only. The table has 250,000 to 350,000 clones, roughly 90% seen once. The sample comprised peripheral blood. These TCRs come from a woman in her 30s with COVID-19, enrolled during active disease.

This chain links TRBV7-3 with TRBJ1-5; D perhaps matches TRBD1 (5 bases). Trimming cost V 5 bases and J 2 bases, with 19 bases left between them. Germline V gives CDR1 SGHTA, CDR2 FQGTGA. The CDR3 sequence is 17 residues long. CDR3 DNA sequence: TGTGCCAGCAGCCCTTACAAGGCAGGGCCTCGCAATCAGCCCCAGCATTTT. Protein: CASSPYKAGPRNQPQHF. Using reference TRBV7-3 and TRBJ1-5 for the parts outside the CDR3, the full variable domain is GAGVSQTPSNKVTEKGKYVELRCDPISGHTALYWYRQSLGQGPEFLIYFQGTGAADDSGLPNDRFFAVRPEGSVSTLKIQRTERGDSAVYLCASSPYKAGPRNQPQHFGDGTRLSIL.

The chain has TRBV30 and TRBJ1-4; D perhaps matches TRBD1 (6 bases). Germline values: CDR1 GTSNPN, CDR2 SVGIG (reference sequence). V gave up 5 bases and J gave up 2 bases, with 12 bases separating them. The CDR3 is 14 residues long. The CDR3 DNA reads as TGTGCCTGGGGGACGGGGGGCACTAATGAAAAACTGTTTTTT. Its translation: CAWGTGGTNEKLFF.

The chain recombines TRBV30 with TRBJ2-1, with 8 bases lining up with TRBD2. The length of the CDR3 is 14 residues. CDR1 is GTSNPN and CDR2 is SVGIG in the germline V gene (reference sequence). The ends lost 0 bases at V and 5 bases at J; junction bases unmatched: 3. The CDR3 protein is CAWSVPGRDNEQFF. CDR3 in DNA: TGTGCCTGGAGTGTACCCGGGAGGGACAATGAGCAGTTCTTC.

This clone has a handful of counts. The chain couples TRBV3-1 (or the pseudogene TRBV3-2) to TRBJ1-1; D is undetermined. The CDR3 is 13 amino acids. Germline V lookup: CDR1 LGHDT, CDR2 YNNKEL (reference sequence). The ends were cut back, 4 bases at V and 1 base at J, with 7 bases in the middle. The CDR3 bases are TGTGCCAGCAGCCCCTGGAGGAACACTGAAGCTTTCTTT. This codes for CASSPWRNTEAFF.

The chain couples TRBV24-1 to TRBJ2-1, with a possible D match to TRBD2 (6 bases). V was clipped by 5 bases and J by 3 bases, with 10 bases between them. The CDR3 sequence is 14 residues long. Germline V gene data show CDR1 as KGHDR and CDR2 as SFDVKD. CDR3 coding DNA: TGTGCCACCAGTGCCCTTAGCGGCTACAATGAGCAGTTCTTC. Its translation is CATSALSGYNEQFF.

Points on this clone: Other DNA sequences of this sample code for an identical CDR3. The chain has TRBV15 and TRBJ1-5; 7 nucleotides agree with TRBD1. CDR1 is LNHNV, CDR2 YYDKDF, per germline (reference sequence). The CDR3 is 15 residues long. The J segment lost 6 bases and the V segment lost 0 bases, leaving 5 bases of the junction unmatched. Written as DNA, the CDR3 is TGTGCCACCAGCAGAGATCGGACAGGTGGTCAGCCCCAGCATTTT. Translating it yields CATSRDRTGGQPQHF.

The chain employs TRBV28 and TRBJ2-2; 11 bases match TRBD2. The length of the CDR3 is 17 residues. The V segment lost 6 bases and the J segment 0 bases; nucleotides outside the gene matches: 6. Germline assignment: CDR1 MDHEN and CDR2 SYDVKM. The CDR3 spells CASSHVSGRANTGELFF. CDR3 nucleotide sequence: TGTGCCAGCAGCCACGTTAGCGGGAGGGCGAACACCGGGGAGCTGTTTTTT.

The chain joins TRBV28 to TRBJ2-1; 8 bases fit TRBD2. Losses at the gene ends were 3 bases for V and 0 bases for J; bases not matched to a gene: 4. The CDR3 totals 16 residues. The germline gives CDR1 MDHEN, CDR2 SYDVKM. CDR3 in amino acids: CASSFKSGSSYNEQFF. CDR3 in DNA: TGTGCCAGCAGTTTTAAGAGCGGGAGCTCCTACAATGAGCAGTTCTTC. Looking up the rest from reference TRBV28 and TRBJ2-1 gives the full variable domain: DVKVTQSSRYLVKRTGEKVFLECVQDMDHENMFWYRQDPGLGLRLIYFSYDVKMKEKGDIPEGYSVSREKKERFSLILESASTNQTSMYLCASSFKSGSSYNEQFFGPGTRLTVL.

The chain joins TRBV3-1 (or the pseudogene TRBV3-2) to TRBJ2-5; 11 nucleotides align to TRBD2. Germline V lookup: CDR1 LGHDT, CDR2 YNNKEL (reference sequence). J lost 5 bases, V lost 0 bases, and 5 bases had no gene match. The CDR3 extends over 16 amino acids. In DNA form, the CDR3 reads TGTGCCAGCAGCCAAGACCTAGCGGGAGGTTTGGAGACCCAGTACTTC. Protein product: CASSQDLAGGLETQYF.

This chain connects TRBV6-5 to TRBJ1-6; 8 bases fit TRBD1. The CDR3 is made up of 15 amino acids. The junction had 2 bases not matched to a gene; V was cut back by 1 base and J by 6 bases. Looked up from germline, CDR1 is MNHEY and CDR2 is SVGAGI. The CDR3 is CASSYYQGANSPLHF. The CDR3 DNA is TGTGCCAGCAGTTACTATCAGGGGGCTAATTCACCCCTCCACTTT.

This clone was recorded once. The chain is built from TRBV18 and TRBJ1-1; TRBD1 matches at 8 bases. V shed 4 bases, J shed 2 bases, and the junction held 9 bases outside the gene matches. The CDR3 loop spans 16 amino acids. Germline CDR1 reads KGHSH; CDR2 reads LQKENI. For the CDR3, the DNA is TGTGCCAGCTCACTTCCGGGACAGGAAATAAACACTGAAGCTTTCTTT. This sequence encodes CASSLPGQEINTEAFF.

The chain links TRBV11-2 to TRBJ2-7; 8 positions match TRBD2. V lost 2 bases to trimming and J lost 5 bases; unmatched junction nucleotides: 14. The CDR3 runs 17 residues. Germline V CDR1 and CDR2: SGHAT, FQNNGV. The CDR3 loop reads CASSLSGTGGWSHEQYF. In DNA form, the CDR3 reads TGTGCCAGCAGCTTAAGCGGAACGGGAGGGTGGTCGCACGAGCAGTACTTC.

The genes are TRBV3-1 (or the pseudogene TRBV3-2) and TRBJ2-7; D is possibly TRBD1 (6 bases). CDR3 length: 13 amino acids. The germline V gene has CDR1 LGHDT and CDR2 YNNKEL (reference sequence). The ends were cut back, 2 bases at V and 5 bases at J, with 10 bases in the middle. CDR3 DNA: TGTGCCAGCAGCCAACCACAGGGCAACGAGCAGTACTTC. Translating gives CASSQPQGNEQYF.

The genes are TRBV5-5 and TRBJ2-5, with 12 positions matching TRBD2. Per germline, CDR1 SGHKS and CDR2 YYEKEE (reference sequence). This CDR3 contains 15 residues. Germline trimming cut 4 bases from V and 10 bases from J; bases unmatched to any gene: 11. The CDR3 region has the DNA TGTGCCAGCAGCCCGCCGACTAGCGGGAGAAGGGGCCAGTACTTC. Its protein is CASSPPTSGRRGQYF. The full variable domain, its missing parts supplied by reference TRBV5-5 and TRBJ2-5, is DAGVTQSPTHLIKTRGQQVTLRCSPISGHKSVSWYQQVLGQGPQFIFQYYEKEERGRGNFPDRFSARQFPNYSSELNVNALLLGDSALYLCASSPPTSGRRGQYFGPGTRLLVL.

The chain employs TRBV10-3 and TRBJ2-6; D unclear. This CDR3 is built from 17 residues. Per the germline V gene, CDR1 is ENHRY and CDR2 is SYGVKD. V lost 4 bases and J lost 0, with 13 bases in between. The CDR3 region is CAISGPRVSSGANVLTF. DNA of the CDR3: TGTGCCATCAGTGGTCCCCGCGTGAGCTCTGGGGCCAACGTCCTGACTTTC.

The V call is TRBV2, the J call TRBJ2-5; perhaps TRBD2 as D (7 bases). This CDR3 region has 15 residues. The germline V gene encodes CDR1 SNHLY and CDR2 FYNNEI. V lost 7 bases to trimming and J lost 1 base, with 16 bases between them. The CDR3 protein is CASTRGGQVQETQYF. The CDR3, as DNA: TGTGCCAGCACAAGGGGGGGGCAGGTCCAAGAGACCCAGTACTTC.

The chain has TRBV19 and TRBJ1-5; D call uncertain. Looked up from germline, CDR1 is LNHDA and CDR2 is SQIVND (reference sequence). Trimming left V 6 bases short and J 7 bases short, with 16 bases between. The CDR3 is 14 amino acids. The CDR3 nucleotides read TGTGCCAGTAGCCGGGCGTTCGGAGGGCAGCCCCAGCATTTT. As protein: CASSRAFGGQPQHF.

A few counts support this clone. J is TRBJ2-2 and V is TRBV30; possible D gene TRBD2, 5 bases. The germline V and J ends were trimmed by 3 bases and 6 bases, with 11 bases remaining between them. This CDR3 has 13 residues. Germline V CDR1 and CDR2: GTSNPN, SVGIG (reference sequence). CDR3 coding DNA: TGTGCCTGGAGAAACGAGGAGGCCGGGGAGCTGTTTTTT. This translates into CAWRNEEAGELFF.

This chain links TRBV24-1 with TRBJ2-2; perhaps TRBD2 as D (5 bases). Looked up from germline, CDR1 is KGHDR and CDR2 is SFDVKD. V lost 5 bases to trimming and J lost 7 bases, with 10 bases between them. The CDR3 has 13 residues. This CDR3 is CATSVRAGGELFF. The CDR3 nucleotides read TGTGCCACCAGTGTGAGGGCCGGCGGGGAGCTGTTTTTT.

Remarks on this clone: Other DNA sequences in the same sample also yield this CDR3. The V and J genes are TRBV7-9 and TRBJ2-2; no reliable D call. With 2 bases removed from V and 0 bases from J, the gap between germline ends came to 7 bases. CDR1 and CDR2 from the germline V gene are SEHNR and FQNEAQ (reference sequence). This CDR3 has 15 amino acids. The CDR3 sequence: CASSLRQANTGELFF. DNA of the CDR3: TGTGCCAGCAGCTTACGGCAGGCGAACACCGGGGAGCTGTTTTTT.

This clone was seen only a few times. Other DNA variants within this sample encode the same CDR3. The V and J genes are TRBV9 and TRBJ2-5; 7 bases map to TRBD1. Trimming at V came to 4 bases and at J to 2 bases, leaving 5 bases not matched to a gene. Germline V gives CDR1 SGDLS, CDR2 YYNGEE. The CDR3 is 14 amino acids. CDR3 residues: CASSPGTEQETQYF. DNA for the CDR3: TGTGCCAGCAGCCCCGGGACAGAACAAGAGACCCAGTACTTC.

The V gene is TRBV11-2, the J gene TRBJ1-2; unclear D gene. This CDR3 contains 14 residues. V dropped 1 base and J dropped 7 bases, with 13 bases sitting between them. CDR1 and CDR2 from the germline V gene are SGHAT and FQNNGV. The chain's CDR3 is CASSLAGFGVGYTF. DNA for the CDR3: TGTGCCAGCAGCTTAGCGGGGTTTGGTGTTGGCTACACCTTC.

V gene TRBV27 combines with J gene TRBJ2-5, with 7 nucleotides matching TRBD1. The trim removed 5 bases at V and 2 bases at J, leaving 5 bases unmatched. The CDR3 has 14 amino acids. Germline CDR1 is MNHEY and CDR2 is SMNVEV (reference sequence). CDR3 protein: CASSTQGIQETQYF. The CDR3, as DNA: TGTGCCAGCAGTACACAGGGGATACAAGAGACCCAGTACTTC.

The V gene is TRBV6-5, the J gene TRBJ1-2; D perhaps matches TRBD1 (5 bases). V was pared by 6 bases and J by 8 bases, with 16 bases between. Germline assignment: CDR1 MNHEY and CDR2 SVGAGI. CDR3 size: 13 residues. The CDR3 reads CASRLPGQGGYTF. DNA for the CDR3: TGTGCCAGCAGACTCCCGGGCCAGGGAGGCTACACCTTC.

The chain joins TRBV29-1 to TRBJ2-7; 9 bases line up with TRBD1. The germline V gene encodes CDR1 SQVTM and CDR2 ANQGSEA. J lost 3 bases, V lost 5 bases, and 5 bases had no gene match. The CDR3 has 13 amino acids. The CDR3 spells CSVSRDRVYEQYF. CDR3 sequence (DNA): TGCAGCGTTTCAAGGGACAGGGTCTACGAGCAGTACTTC.

The chain carries TRBV30 and TRBJ2-6, with a possible D match to TRBD2 (5 bases). The CDR3 is made up of 15 amino acids. Trimming cost V 2 bases and J 2 bases, with 10 bases left between them. Per germline, CDR1 GTSNPN and CDR2 SVGIG (reference sequence). CDR3: CAWSLGSTGANVLTF. The CDR3 DNA is TGTGCCTGGAGTCTAGGGAGCACTGGGGCCAACGTCCTGACTTTC.

About this clone: Other DNA sequences from this sample encode an identical CDR3 as well. The CDR3 DNA follows: TGTGCCAGCAGCCCTCTTTCCTACAATGAGCAGTTCTTC. Translating it yields CASSPLSYNEQFF. This chain joins TRBV12-3 or TRBV12-4 and TRBJ2-1; D is unclear. CDR3 size: 13 residues. V was trimmed by 6 bases and J by 1 base, leaving 7 bases between them.

The J gene is TRBJ1-3, the V gene TRBV2, with D possibly TRBD1 on 5 matching bases. V gave up 6 bases and J gave up 3 bases, with 9 bases separating them. In germline, CDR1 is SNHLY, CDR2 FYNNEI. CDR3 length equals 13 residues. Here the CDR3 DNA reads TGTGCCAGCAGGGACAATCTTGGAAACACCATATATTTT. The encoded protein is CASRDNLGNTIYF.